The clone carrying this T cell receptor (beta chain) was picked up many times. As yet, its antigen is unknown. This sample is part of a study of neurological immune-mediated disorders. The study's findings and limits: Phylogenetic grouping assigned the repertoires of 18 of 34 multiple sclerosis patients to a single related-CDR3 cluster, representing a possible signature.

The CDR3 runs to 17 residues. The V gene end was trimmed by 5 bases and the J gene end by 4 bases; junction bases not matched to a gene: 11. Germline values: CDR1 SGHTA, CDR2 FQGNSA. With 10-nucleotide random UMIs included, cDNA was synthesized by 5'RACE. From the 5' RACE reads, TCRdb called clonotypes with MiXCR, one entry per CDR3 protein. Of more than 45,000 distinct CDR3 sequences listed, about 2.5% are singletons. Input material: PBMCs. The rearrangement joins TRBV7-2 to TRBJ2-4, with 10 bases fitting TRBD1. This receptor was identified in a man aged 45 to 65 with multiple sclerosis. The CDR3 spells CASSQGGGTGVKNIQYF. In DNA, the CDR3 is TGTGCCAGCAGCCAGGGAGGCGGGACAGGGGTTAAAAACATTCAGTACTTC.